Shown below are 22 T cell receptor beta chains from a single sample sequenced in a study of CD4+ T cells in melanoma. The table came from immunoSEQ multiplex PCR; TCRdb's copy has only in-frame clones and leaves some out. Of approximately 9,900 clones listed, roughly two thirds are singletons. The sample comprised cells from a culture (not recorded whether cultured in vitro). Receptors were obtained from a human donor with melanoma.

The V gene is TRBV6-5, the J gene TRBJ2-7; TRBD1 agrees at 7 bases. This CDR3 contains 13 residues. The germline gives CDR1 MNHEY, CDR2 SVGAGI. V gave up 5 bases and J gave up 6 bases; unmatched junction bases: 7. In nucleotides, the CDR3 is TGTGCCAGCAGTCTCCACCACAGGGGCGAGCAGTACTTC. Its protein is CASSLHHRGEQYF.

CDR3 DNA: TGTGCCAGTAGTAGGGCCGGTGTTCGCGAGCAGTACTTC. Translation gives CASSRAGVREQYF. The chain employs TRBV19 and TRBJ2-7; no firm D call. CDR3 length: 13 residues. Trimming pared 4 bases from V and 6 bases from J, leaving 13 bases between. Germline lookup yields CDR1 LNHDA and CDR2 SQIVND (reference sequence).

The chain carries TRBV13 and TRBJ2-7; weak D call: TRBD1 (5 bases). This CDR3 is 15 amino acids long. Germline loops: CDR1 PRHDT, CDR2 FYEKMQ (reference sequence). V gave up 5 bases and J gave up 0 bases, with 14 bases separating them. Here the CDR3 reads CASSAPRANSYEQYF. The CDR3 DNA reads TGTGCCAGCAGCGCCCCCAGGGCCAACTCCTACGAGCAGTACTTC.

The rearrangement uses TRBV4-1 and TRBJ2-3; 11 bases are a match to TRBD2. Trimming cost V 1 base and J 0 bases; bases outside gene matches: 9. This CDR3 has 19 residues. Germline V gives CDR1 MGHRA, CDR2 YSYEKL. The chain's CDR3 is CASSQGSLAGGRSTDTQYF. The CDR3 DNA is TGCGCCAGCAGCCAAGGAAGCCTAGCGGGGGGTCGAAGCACAGATACGCAGTATTTT.

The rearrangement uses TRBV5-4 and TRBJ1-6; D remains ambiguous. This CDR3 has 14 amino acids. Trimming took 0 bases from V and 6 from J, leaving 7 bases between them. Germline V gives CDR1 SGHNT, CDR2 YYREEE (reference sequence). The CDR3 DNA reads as TGTGCCAGCAGCTTGGACAGAATTAATTCACCCCTCCACTTT. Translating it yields CASSLDRINSPLHF. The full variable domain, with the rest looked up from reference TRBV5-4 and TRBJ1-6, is ETGVTQSPTHLIKTRGQQVTLRCSSQSGHNTVSWYQQALGQGPQFIFQYYREEENGRGNFPPRFSGLQFPNYSSELNVNALELDDSALYLCASSLDRINSPLHFGNGTRLTVT.

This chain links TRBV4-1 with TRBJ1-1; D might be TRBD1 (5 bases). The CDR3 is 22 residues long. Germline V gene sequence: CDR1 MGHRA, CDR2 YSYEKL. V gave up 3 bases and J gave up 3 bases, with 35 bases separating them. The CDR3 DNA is TGCGCCAGCAGCCACCCCGGGGCGCGACGTGGGGACCCGAATTTGGAGGACACTGAAGCTTTCTTT. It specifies CASSHPGARRGDPNLEDTEAFF.

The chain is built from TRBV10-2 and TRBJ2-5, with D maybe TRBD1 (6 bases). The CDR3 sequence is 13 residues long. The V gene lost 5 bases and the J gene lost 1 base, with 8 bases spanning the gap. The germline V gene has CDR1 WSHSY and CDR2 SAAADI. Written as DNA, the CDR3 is TGCGCCAGCAGTTGGACAGCCCAAGAGACCCAGTACTTC. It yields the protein CASSWTAQETQYF.

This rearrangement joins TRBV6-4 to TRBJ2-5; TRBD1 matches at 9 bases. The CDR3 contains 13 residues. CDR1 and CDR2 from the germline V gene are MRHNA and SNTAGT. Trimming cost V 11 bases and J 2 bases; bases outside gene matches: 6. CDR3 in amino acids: CAGQGIFQETQYF. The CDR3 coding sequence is TGTGCCGGACAGGGGATCTTTCAAGAGACCCAGTACTTC.

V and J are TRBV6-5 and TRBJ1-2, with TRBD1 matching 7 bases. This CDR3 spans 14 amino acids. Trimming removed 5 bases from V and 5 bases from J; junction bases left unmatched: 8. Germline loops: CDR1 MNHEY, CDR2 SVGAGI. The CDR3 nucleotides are TGTGCCAGCAGTAGAGGGGGCCTGGTATATGGCTACACCTTC. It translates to CASSRGGLVYGYTF.

The CDR3 loop reads CASSLKLLAVSYNEQFF. CDR3 bases: TGCGCCAGCAGCTTGAAGCTTCTAGCGGTTTCCTACAATGAGCAGTTCTTC. The chain uses TRBV5-1 and TRBJ2-1; 7 nucleotides agree with TRBD2. The CDR3 is made up of 17 amino acids. Unmatched junction bases numbered 8, after V lost 1 base and J lost 1 base. Germline CDR1 is SGHRS and CDR2 is YFSETQ.

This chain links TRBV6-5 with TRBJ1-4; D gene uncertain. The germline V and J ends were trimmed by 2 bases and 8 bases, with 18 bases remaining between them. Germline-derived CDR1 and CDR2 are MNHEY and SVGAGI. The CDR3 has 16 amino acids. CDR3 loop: CASSYLPIAPREKLFF. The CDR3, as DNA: TGTGCCAGCAGTTACCTCCCTATAGCCCCTCGGGAAAAACTGTTTTTT.

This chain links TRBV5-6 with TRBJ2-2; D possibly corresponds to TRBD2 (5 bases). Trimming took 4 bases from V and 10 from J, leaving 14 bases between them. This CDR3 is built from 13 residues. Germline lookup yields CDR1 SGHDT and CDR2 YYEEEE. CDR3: CASSGVPREELFF. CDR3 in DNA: TGTGCCAGCAGCGGGGTTCCGAGGGAGGAGCTGTTTTTT. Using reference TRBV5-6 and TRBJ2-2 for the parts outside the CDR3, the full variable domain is DAGVTQSPTHLIKTRGQQVTLRCSPKSGHDTVSWYQQALGQGPQFIFQYYEEEERQRGNFPDRFSGHQFPNYSSELNVNALLLGDSALYLCASSGVPREELFFGEGSRLTVL.

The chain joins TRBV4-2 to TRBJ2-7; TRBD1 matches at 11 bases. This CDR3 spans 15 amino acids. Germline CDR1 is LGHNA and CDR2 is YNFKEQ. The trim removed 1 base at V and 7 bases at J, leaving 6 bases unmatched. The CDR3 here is CASSQGTGGPREQYF. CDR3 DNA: TGTGCCAGCAGCCAAGGGACAGGGGGCCCACGAGAGCAGTACTTC.

CDR3 in amino acids: CASSEWGVPGELFF. The DNA of the CDR3 is TGTGCCAGCAGTGAATGGGGTGTGCCCGGGGAGCTGTTTTTT. The gene calls are TRBV2 and TRBJ2-2; D not certain. Germline CDR1 is SNHLY and CDR2 is FYNNEI. The CDR3 loop spans 14 amino acids. V lost 2 bases to trimming and J lost 6 bases, with 10 bases between them.

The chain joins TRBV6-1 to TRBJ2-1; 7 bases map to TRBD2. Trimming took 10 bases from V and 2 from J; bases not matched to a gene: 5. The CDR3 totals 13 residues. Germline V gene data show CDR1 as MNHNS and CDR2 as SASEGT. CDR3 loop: CATKRGPYNEQFF. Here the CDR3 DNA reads TGTGCCACCAAGCGGGGCCCCTACAATGAGCAGTTCTTC.

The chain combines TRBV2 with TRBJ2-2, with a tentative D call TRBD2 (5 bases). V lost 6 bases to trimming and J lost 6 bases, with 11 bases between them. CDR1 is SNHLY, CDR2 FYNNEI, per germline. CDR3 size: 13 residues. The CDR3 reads CASREDPAGELFF. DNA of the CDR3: TGTGCCAGCAGGGAGGACCCCGCCGGGGAGCTGTTTTTT.

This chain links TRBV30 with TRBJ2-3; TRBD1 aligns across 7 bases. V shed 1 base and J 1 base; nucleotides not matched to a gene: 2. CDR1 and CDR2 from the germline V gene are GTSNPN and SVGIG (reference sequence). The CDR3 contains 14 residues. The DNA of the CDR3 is TGTGCCTGGAGTGCAGGGGGAGGCACAGATACGCAGTATTTT. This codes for CAWSAGGGTDTQYF.

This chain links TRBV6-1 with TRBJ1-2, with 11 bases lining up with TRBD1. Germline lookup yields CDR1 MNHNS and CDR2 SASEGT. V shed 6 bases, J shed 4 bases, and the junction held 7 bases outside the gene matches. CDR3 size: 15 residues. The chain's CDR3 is CASRWTGGGSYGYTF. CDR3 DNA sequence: TGTGCCAGCAGGTGGACAGGGGGCGGAAGCTATGGCTACACCTTC.

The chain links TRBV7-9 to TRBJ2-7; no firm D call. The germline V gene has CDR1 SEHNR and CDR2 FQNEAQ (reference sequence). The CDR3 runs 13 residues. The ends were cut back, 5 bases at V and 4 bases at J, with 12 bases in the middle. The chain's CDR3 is CASSGQEAYEQYF. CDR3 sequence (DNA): TGTGCCAGCAGCGGGCAGGAAGCGTACGAGCAGTACTTC.

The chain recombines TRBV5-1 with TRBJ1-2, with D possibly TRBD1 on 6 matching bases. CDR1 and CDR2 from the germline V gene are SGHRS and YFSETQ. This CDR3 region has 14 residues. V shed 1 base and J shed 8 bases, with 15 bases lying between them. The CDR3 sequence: CASSLSGAPGGYTF. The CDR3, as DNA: TGCGCCAGCAGCTTGTCGGGGGCGCCGGGAGGCTACACCTTC.

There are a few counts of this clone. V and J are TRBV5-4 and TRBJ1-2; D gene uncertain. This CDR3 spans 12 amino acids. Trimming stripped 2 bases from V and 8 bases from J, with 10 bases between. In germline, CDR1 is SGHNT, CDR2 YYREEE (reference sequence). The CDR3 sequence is CASSLVRGGYTF. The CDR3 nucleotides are TGTGCCAGCAGCTTAGTACGGGGAGGCTACACCTTC.

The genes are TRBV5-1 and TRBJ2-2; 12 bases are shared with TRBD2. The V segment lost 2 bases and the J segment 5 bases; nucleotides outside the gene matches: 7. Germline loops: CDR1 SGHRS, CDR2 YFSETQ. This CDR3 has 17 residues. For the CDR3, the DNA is TGCGCCAGCAGCTTTCTAGCGGGGGGGCGTGTGACCGGGGAGCTGTTTTTT. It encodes CASSFLAGGRVTGELFF.